This TCR beta chain was identified during a study of cytomegalovirus exposure and HLA in healthy donors. Overall study: A later analysis reported the same platform for the 100 to 150 validation repertoires and the 666 first-cohort repertoires.

Generated by immunoSEQ multiplex PCR, the TCRdb table keeps only in-frame clones and is missing some. The sample shows approximately 220,000 clones, just over 90% of them seen only once. Concerning this clone: What it binds is not known.

Study conclusions and caveats: Most TCR sequences showed up rarely, but some public TCRs showed up in many donors.

The CDR3 runs 12 residues. CDR1 MDHEN and CDR2 SYDVKM come from the germline V gene. The germline V and J ends were trimmed by 7 bases and 5 bases, with 11 bases remaining between them. Sequenced: PBMCs. V usage is TRBV28 and J usage is TRBJ2-5, with TRBD2 as a possible D gene (6 bases). This TCR was recovered from a woman younger than 35 in good health and CMV-seronegative. CDR3 amino acids: CASTPGVETQYF. The CDR3, as DNA: TGTGCCAGCACTCCGGGAGTGGAGACCCAGTACTTC.